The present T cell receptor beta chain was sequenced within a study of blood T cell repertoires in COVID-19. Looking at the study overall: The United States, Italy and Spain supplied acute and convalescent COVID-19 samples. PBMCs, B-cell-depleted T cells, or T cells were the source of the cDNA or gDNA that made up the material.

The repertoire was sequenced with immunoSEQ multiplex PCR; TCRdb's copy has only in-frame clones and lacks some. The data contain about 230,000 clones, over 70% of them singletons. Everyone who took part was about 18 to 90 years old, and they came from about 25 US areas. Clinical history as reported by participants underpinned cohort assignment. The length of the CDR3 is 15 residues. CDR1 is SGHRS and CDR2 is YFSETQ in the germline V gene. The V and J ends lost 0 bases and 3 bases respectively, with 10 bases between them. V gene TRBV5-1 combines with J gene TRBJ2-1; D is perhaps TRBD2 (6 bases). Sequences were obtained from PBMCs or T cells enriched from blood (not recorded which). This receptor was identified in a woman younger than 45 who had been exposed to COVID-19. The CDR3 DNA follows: TGCGCCAGCAGCTTGGATAGGGGAGGCTACAATGAGCAGTTCTTC. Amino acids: CASSLDRGGYNEQFF.